The clone carrying this T cell receptor (beta chain) was counted many times. Its antigen is unknown. TCRdb fed the PCR reads into MiXCR, producing one record per CDR3 protein. Of over 600,000 distinct CDR3 sequences in the sample, 20% were seen once. With 0 bases removed from V and 5 bases from J, the gap between germline ends came to 11 bases. The germline V gene has CDR1 MNHEY and CDR2 SMNVEV (reference sequence). CDR3 size: 14 residues. The data originate from a study of molecular identifiers for immune sequencing clone quantification. Findings and limits, study-wide: Researchers reportedly could pick up spiked Jurkat TCR RNA from one cell mixed into roughly 1 million naive cells.

The chain combines TRBV27 with TRBJ2-7; D ambiguous. Sequencing input: naive CD8+ T cells from blood, with Jurkat cell RNA spiked in. Subset in this sample: FACS-sorted CD8+CD4-CCR7+CD45RA+ naive T cells. The receptor comes from a human donor in good health. Some libraries in this study had Jurkat cell RNA spiked in. In nucleotides, the CDR3 is TGTGCCAGCAGTTTATCGGCTAGAAGCGACGAGCAGTACTTC. Its translation is CASSLSARSDEQYF.